Listed below are T cell receptor beta chains from one sample, sequenced in a study of regulatory T cells in long-lasting Graves disease. TCRdb re-analysed the multiplex PCR reads in MiXCR, keeping a single row per CDR3 protein. The sample contains 600,000 to 650,000 distinct CDR3 sequences, 16% of which appear only once. The same data also contributed to another study, on T cells in Graves' hyperthyroidism and ophthalmopathy.

Specimen: peripheral blood mononuclear cells (PBMCs), collected at new diagnosis, from a patient treated with antithyroid drugs. The receptor source for this set is a woman under 40 with Graves disease. Both conserved end residues are trimmed from each CDR3.

v_call: TRBV19; j_call: TRBJ1-1; cdr3_aa: ASSLRAGSGTEAF
v_call: TRBV3-1; j_call: TRBJ2-2; cdr3_aa: ASSRKVSGSVTGELF
v_call: TRBV6-1; j_call: TRBJ1-6; cdr3_aa: ASSWAGPNLLNSPLH
v_call: TRBV11-2; j_call: TRBJ1-1; cdr3_aa: ASSLGQPPEAF
v_call: TRBV30; j_call: TRBJ2-7; cdr3_aa: AWSVSGDYEQY
v_call: TRBV24-1; j_call: TRBJ2-5; cdr3_aa: ATSDRLSERETQY
v_call: TRBV3-1; j_call: TRBJ2-1; cdr3_aa: ASSLYRSSSNEQF
v_call: TRBV2; j_call: TRBJ1-6; cdr3_aa: ASNENLSPLH
v_call: TRBV5-1; j_call: TRBJ2-1; cdr3_aa: ASKLGGRGINEQF
v_call: TRBV5-1; j_call: TRBJ2-4; cdr3_aa: ASRLAGEAKNIQY
v_call: TRBV28; j_call: TRBJ1-1; cdr3_aa: ASSSPPLIRFRLNTEAF
v_call: TRBV20-1; j_call: TRBJ2-1; cdr3_aa: SAHVTPGFDEQF
v_call: TRBV4-2; j_call: TRBJ1-4; cdr3_aa: ASSQGAPKTTNEKLF
v_call: TRBV14; j_call: TRBJ2-2; cdr3_aa: ASSQDAGSYAGELF
v_call: TRBV7-3; j_call: TRBJ2-3; cdr3_aa: ASSLTKLAAGGGTDTQY
v_call: TRBV19; j_call: TRBJ1-6; cdr3_aa: ASSNRDRVYSPLH
v_call: TRBV7-2; j_call: TRBJ2-3; cdr3_aa: ASSLGVFEINTQY
v_call: TRBV24-1; j_call: TRBJ2-6; cdr3_aa: ATSDFNLGQGLSGANVLT
v_call: TRBV9; j_call: TRBJ2-1; cdr3_aa: ASSGVAGGYNEQF
v_call: TRBV6-2/TRBV6-3; j_call: TRBJ1-4; cdr3_aa: ASSSTSGGEKLF
v_call: TRBV28; j_call: TRBJ2-7; cdr3_aa: ASSLAMRNEQY
v_call: TRBV13; j_call: TRBJ2-3; cdr3_aa: ASSHREPDLTDTQY
v_call: TRBV19; j_call: TRBJ2-1; cdr3_aa: ASSIVPRIEQF
v_call: TRBV7-2; j_call: TRBJ2-1; cdr3_aa: ASSLAGQGTYNEQF
v_call: TRBV6-1; j_call: TRBJ1-4; cdr3_aa: ASGTDATNEKLF
v_call: TRBV2; j_call: TRBJ2-2; cdr3_aa: ASKGAGTGELF
v_call: TRBV5-1; j_call: TRBJ1-1; cdr3_aa: ASSVGRDSQNTEAF
v_call: TRBV27; j_call: TRBJ2-3; cdr3_aa: ASSLTLLAGPSTDTQY
v_call: TRBV19; j_call: TRBJ1-4; cdr3_aa: ATSDRREKLF
v_call: TRBV6-1; j_call: TRBJ1-1; cdr3_aa: ASLRGRDTEAF
v_call: TRBV28; j_call: TRBJ1-1; cdr3_aa: ASGPAAFTEAF
v_call: TRBV7-9; j_call: TRBJ1-1; cdr3_aa: ASSSANGNTEAF
v_call: TRBV5-5; j_call: TRBJ2-7; cdr3_aa: ASSHQPYEQY
v_call: TRBV9; j_call: TRBJ2-5; cdr3_aa: ASSVRDRVGETQY
v_call: TRBV12-3/TRBV12-4; j_call: TRBJ1-5; cdr3_aa: ASSFGGWPSGNQPQH
v_call: TRBV28; j_call: TRBJ1-6; cdr3_aa: ASSPDRASLMNSPLH
v_call: TRBV2; j_call: TRBJ1-4; cdr3_aa: ASRGGRVHEKLF
v_call: TRBV6-1; j_call: TRBJ2-1; cdr3_aa: ASRAGSFYEQYFGPGTNEQF
v_call: TRBV12-3/TRBV12-4; j_call: TRBJ2-7; cdr3_aa: ASSFVLAGVGEQY
v_call: TRBV3-1; j_call: TRBJ1-5; cdr3_aa: ASSQGGGRQPQH
v_call: TRBV6-2/TRBV6-3; j_call: TRBJ1-1; cdr3_aa: ASRPDPRNTEAF
v_call: TRBV28; j_call: TRBJ2-1; cdr3_aa: ASRLSSYNEQF
v_call: TRBV20-1; j_call: TRBJ1-2; cdr3_aa: SASESVEGDYGYT
v_call: TRBV5-1; j_call: TRBJ2-1; cdr3_aa: ASTLGAHGYNEQF
v_call: TRBV4-1; j_call: TRBJ2-1; cdr3_aa: ASSGLAGVIISYNEQF
v_call: TRBV5-6; j_call: TRBJ2-5; cdr3_aa: ASSAGTLQETQY
v_call: TRBV6-1; j_call: TRBJ1-3; cdr3_aa: ASTYTSPGRGSGNTIY
v_call: TRBV20-1; j_call: TRBJ1-2; cdr3_aa: SATSAGRGDYGYT
v_call: TRBV3-1; j_call: TRBJ2-7; cdr3_aa: ASSQADTFYEQY
v_call: TRBV10-1; j_call: TRBJ1-1; cdr3_aa: ASSGQSNTEAF
v_call: TRBV6-1; j_call: TRBJ1-5; cdr3_aa: ASSEGGALNQPQH
v_call: TRBV15; j_call: TRBJ1-1; cdr3_aa: ATSRVGNTEAF
v_call: TRBV20-1; j_call: TRBJ1-1; cdr3_aa: SANSGGDTEAF
v_call: TRBV28; j_call: TRBJ1-5; cdr3_aa: ASSSARGRSEPQH
v_call: TRBV3-1; j_call: TRBJ1-3; cdr3_aa: ASSQEGGWNTIY
v_call: TRBV5-4; j_call: TRBJ2-3; cdr3_aa: ASLGGSDGTQY